This TCR beta chain originates from a study of T cell responses to AZD1222 COVID-19 vaccine. There are 15 residues in the CDR3. Germline V gene lookup returns CDR1 KGHSH and CDR2 LQKENI. The trim removed 3 bases at V and 2 bases at J, leaving 2 bases unmatched. Measured with immunoSEQ multiplex PCR; TCRdb has only the in-frame clones, and not every one. The data show approximately 130,000 clones, roughly 87% seen once. This clone was seen only a few times. This clonotype was obtained from an adult who received the AZD1222 COVID-19 vaccine. The sample consisted of peripheral blood, taken 28 days after the second AZD1222 dose. The chain employs TRBV18 and TRBJ1-3; 9 bases align to TRBD1. The CDR3, as DNA: TGTGCCAGCTCACCCGGGACAGGGCCTGGAAACACCATATATTTT. Translation gives CASSPGTGPGNTIYF.